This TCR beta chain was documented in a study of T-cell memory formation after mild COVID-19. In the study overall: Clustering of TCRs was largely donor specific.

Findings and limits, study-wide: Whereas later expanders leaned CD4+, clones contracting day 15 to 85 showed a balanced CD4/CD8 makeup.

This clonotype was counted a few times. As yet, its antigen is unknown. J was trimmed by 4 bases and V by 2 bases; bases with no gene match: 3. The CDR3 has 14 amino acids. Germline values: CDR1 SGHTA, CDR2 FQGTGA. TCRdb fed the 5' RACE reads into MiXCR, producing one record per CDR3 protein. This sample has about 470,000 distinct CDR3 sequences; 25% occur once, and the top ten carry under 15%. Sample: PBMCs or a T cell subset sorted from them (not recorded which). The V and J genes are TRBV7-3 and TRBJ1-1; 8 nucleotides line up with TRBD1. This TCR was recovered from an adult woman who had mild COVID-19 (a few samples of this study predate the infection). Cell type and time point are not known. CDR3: CASSLQQGVTEAFF. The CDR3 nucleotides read TGTGCCAGCAGCTTACAACAGGGGGTCACTGAAGCTTTCTTT.